Listed below are T cell receptor beta chains from one sample, sequenced in a study of spatial heterogeneity in lung cancer. MiXCR, run by TCRdb on the 5' RACE reads, gives a single entry per CDR3 protein. In the table there are some 120,000 distinct CDR3 sequences, 9% to 15% of which are singletons. Source: PBMCs, taken at follow-up. These receptors were obtained from a male donor with early-stage non-small cell lung cancer. Each CDR3 is given with its conserved first and last residue. Fields, in order: V gene, J gene, clone size, D gene, CDR3 protein, CDR3 DNA. D genes are given only for firm matches. The size field is filled for only some rows; it gives once, few, many or a size class.

>TRBV9|TRBJ2-7|few|NA
CASSPGLDEQYF
TGTGCCAGCAGCCCTGGGCTGGACGAGCAGTACTTC
>TRBV12-3/TRBV12-4|TRBJ2-7|NA|NA
CASSLMAGRGYEQYF
TGTGCCAGCAGTTTAATGGCAGGGAGAGGCTACGAGCAGTACTTC
>TRBV4-1|TRBJ1-3|NA|NA
CASSVAGNTIYF
TGCGCCAGCAGCGTCGCCGGAAACACCATATATTTT
>TRBV29-1|TRBJ2-3|NA|NA
CSVEPARTDTQYF
TGCAGCGTTGAACCCGCGCGCACAGATACGCAGTATTTT
>TRBV5-4|TRBJ2-1|NA|TRBD2
CASSPSSGGESYNEQFF
TGTGCCAGCAGCCCATCTAGCGGGGGGGAGTCCTACAATGAGCAGTTCTTC
>TRBV6-4|TRBJ2-3|few|TRBD2
CASSDTAGGPTDTQYF
TGTGCCAGCAGTGACACAGCGGGGGGGCCCACAGATACGCAGTATTTT
>TRBV5-6|TRBJ2-5|many|TRBD2
CASSSSGKTQYF
TGTGCCAGCAGCTCCAGCGGGAAGACCCAGTACTTC
>TRBV12-3/TRBV12-4|TRBJ1-2|many|NA
CASSPSGYGYTF
TGTGCCAGCAGTCCTTCAGGGTATGGCTACACCTTC
>TRBV20-1|TRBJ2-1|NA|TRBD1
CSAPGQGSSYNEQFF
TGCAGTGCTCCCGGACAGGGGTCCTCCTACAATGAGCAGTTCTTC
>TRBV28|TRBJ1-4|NA|NA
CASILSPGFFGEKLFF
TGTGCCAGCATTCTATCACCGGGATTCTTTGGGGAAAAACTGTTTTTT
>TRBV11-2|TRBJ1-2|few|NA
CASSLGQAATYGYTF
TGTGCCAGCAGCTTAGGACAAGCAGCTACCTATGGCTACACCTTC
>TRBV9|TRBJ2-6|many|NA
CASSVTPSGANVLTF
TGTGCCAGCAGCGTAACCCCCTCTGGGGCCAACGTCCTGACTTTC
>TRBV20-1|TRBJ1-2|NA|NA
CGRDGANYGYTF
TGCGGCCGGGACGGCGCTAACTATGGCTACACCTTC
>TRBV5-4|TRBJ2-1|few|NA
CASSLSASNYINEQFF
TGTGCCAGCAGCTTGTCGGCCAGCAATTATATTAATGAGCAGTTCTTC
>TRBV20-1|TRBJ1-4|many|NA
CSASDGEDTREKLFF
TGCAGTGCTAGCGATGGCGAAGACACCCGGGAAAAACTGTTTTTT
>TRBV7-4|TRBJ2-3|few|NA
CASSLEVGGPTDTQYF
TGTGCCAGCAGCTTAGAGGTCGGGGGACCCACAGATACGCAGTATTTT
>TRBV10-3|TRBJ1-5|NA|TRBD1
CAISSDRVNQPQHF
TGTGCCATCAGCTCAGACAGGGTCAATCAGCCCCAACATTTT
>TRBV20-1|TRBJ1-5|NA|TRBD1
CSARGRSRGRIQPQHF
TGCAGTGCTAGAGGCCGCTCTAGGGGGCGTATTCAGCCCCAGCATTTT
>TRBV3-1|TRBJ2-1|NA|NA
CASSPRAPGTYNEQFF
TGTGCCAGCAGTCCCCGAGCCCCCGGGACCTACAATGAGCAGTTCTTC
>TRBV6-9|TRBJ1-1|NA|TRBD1
CASSYPSDRGEAFF
TGTGCCAGCAGTTATCCATCAGACAGGGGTGAAGCTTTCTTT
>TRBV12-3/TRBV12-4|TRBJ1-2|NA|TRBD1
CASSLNGPTGEDGYTF
TGTGCCAGCAGTCTAAACGGCCCGACAGGGGAGGATGGCTACACCTTC
>TRBV12-3/TRBV12-4|TRBJ2-1|NA|NA
CASSLVTGRNEQFF
TGTGCCAGCAGTTTAGTGACAGGGAGGAATGAGCAGTTCTTC
>TRBV28|TRBJ1-2|few|TRBD1
CATGLDRALGYTF
TGTGCCACCGGTCTTGACAGGGCTCTAGGCTACACCTTC
>TRBV29-1|TRBJ2-1|many|TRBD2
CSVSGQGILAGGPSSYNEQFF
TGCAGCGTTTCAGGACAGGGAATACTAGCGGGGGGACCGAGCTCCTACAATGAGCAGTTCTTC
>TRBV7-7|TRBJ2-2|NA|NA
CASSWTVNTGELFF
TGTGCTAGCAGCTGGACAGTTAACACCGGGGAGCTGTTTTTT
>TRBV30|TRBJ1-1|NA|NA
CAWSSGLNTEAFF
TGTGCCTGGAGTTCGGGGTTGAACACTGAAGCTTTCTTT
>TRBV20-1|TRBJ1-1|many|NA
CVHRNTEAFF
TGCGTACACAGGAACACTGAAGCTTTCTTT
>TRBV27|TRBJ2-3|many|NA
CASSFRVAGATDTQYF
TGTGCCAGCAGTTTTCGGGTTGCGGGGGCCACAGATACGCAGTATTTT